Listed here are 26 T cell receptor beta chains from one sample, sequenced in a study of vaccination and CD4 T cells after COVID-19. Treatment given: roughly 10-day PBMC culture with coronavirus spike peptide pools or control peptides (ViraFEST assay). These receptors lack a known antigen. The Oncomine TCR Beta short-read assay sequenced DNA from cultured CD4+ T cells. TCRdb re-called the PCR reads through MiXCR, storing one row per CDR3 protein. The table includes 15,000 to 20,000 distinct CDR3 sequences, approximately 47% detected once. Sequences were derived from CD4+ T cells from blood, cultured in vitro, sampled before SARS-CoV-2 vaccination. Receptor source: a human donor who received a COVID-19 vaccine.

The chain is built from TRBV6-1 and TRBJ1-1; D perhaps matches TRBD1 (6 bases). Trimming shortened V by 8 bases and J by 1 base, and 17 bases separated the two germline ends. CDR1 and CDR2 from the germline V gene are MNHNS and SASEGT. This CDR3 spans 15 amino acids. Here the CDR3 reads CASLTGRIRNTEAFF. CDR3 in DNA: TGTGCCAGCTTAACAGGGAGGATTCGGAACACTGAAGCTTTCTTT.

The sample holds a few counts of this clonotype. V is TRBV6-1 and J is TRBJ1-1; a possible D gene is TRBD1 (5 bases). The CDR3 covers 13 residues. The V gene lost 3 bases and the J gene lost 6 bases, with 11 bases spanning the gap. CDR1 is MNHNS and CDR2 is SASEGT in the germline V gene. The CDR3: CASSEWGSAEAFF. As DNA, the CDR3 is TGTGCCAGCAGTGAGTGGGGGAGCGCTGAAGCTTTCTTT.

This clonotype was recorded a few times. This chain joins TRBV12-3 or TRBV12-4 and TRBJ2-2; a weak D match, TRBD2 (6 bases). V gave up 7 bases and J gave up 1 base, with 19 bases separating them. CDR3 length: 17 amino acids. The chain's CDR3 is CASKRTDGGRNTGELFF. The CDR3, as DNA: TGTGCCAGCAAACGTACAGATGGGGGGAGGAACACCGGGGAGCTGTTTTTT.

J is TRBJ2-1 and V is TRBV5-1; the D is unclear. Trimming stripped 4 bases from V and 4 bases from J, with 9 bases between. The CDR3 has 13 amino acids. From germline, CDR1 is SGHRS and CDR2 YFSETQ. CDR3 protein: CASSAGIYNEQFF. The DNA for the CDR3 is TGCGCCAGCAGCGCAGGAATATACAATGAGCAGTTCTTC.

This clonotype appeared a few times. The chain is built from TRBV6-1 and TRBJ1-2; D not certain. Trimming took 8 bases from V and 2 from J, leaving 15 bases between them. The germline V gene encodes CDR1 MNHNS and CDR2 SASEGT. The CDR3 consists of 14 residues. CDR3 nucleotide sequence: TGTGCCAGCTGTCCCTCGTCACAGAACTATGGCTACACCTTC. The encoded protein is CASCPSSQNYGYTF.

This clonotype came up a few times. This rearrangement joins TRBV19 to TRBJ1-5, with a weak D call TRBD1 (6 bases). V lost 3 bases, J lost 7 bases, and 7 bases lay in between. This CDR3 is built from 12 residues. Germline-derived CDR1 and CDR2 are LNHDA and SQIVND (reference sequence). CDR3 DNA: TGTGCCAGTAGTATTGGGGGCCAGCCCCAGCATTTT. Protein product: CASSIGGQPQHF. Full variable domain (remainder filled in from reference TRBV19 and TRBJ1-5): DGGITQSPKYLFRKEGQNVTLSCEQNLNHDAMYWYRQDPGQGLRLIYYSQIVNDFQKGDIAEGYSVSREKKESFPLTVTSAQKNPTAFYLCASSIGGQPQHFGDGTRLSIL.

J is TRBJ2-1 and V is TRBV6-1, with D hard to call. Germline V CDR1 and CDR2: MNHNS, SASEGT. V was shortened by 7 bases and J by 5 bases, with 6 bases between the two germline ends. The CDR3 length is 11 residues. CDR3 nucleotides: TGTGCCAGCACCGTAAACAATGAGCAGTTCTTC. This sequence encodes CASTVNNEQFF.

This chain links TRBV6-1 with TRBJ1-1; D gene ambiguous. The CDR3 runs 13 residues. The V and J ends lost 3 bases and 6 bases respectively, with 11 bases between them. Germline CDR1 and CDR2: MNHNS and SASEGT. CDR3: CASSDRSDSEAFF. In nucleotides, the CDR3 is TGTGCCAGCAGTGATCGGTCAGACTCTGAAGCTTTCTTT.

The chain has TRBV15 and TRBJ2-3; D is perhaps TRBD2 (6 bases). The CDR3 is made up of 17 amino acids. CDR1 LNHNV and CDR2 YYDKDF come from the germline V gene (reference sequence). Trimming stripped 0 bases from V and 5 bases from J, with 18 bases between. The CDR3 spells CATSRDRVLAGRDTQYF. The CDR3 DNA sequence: TGTGCCACCAGCAGAGATCGAGTACTAGCAGGGAGAGATACGCAGTATTTT.

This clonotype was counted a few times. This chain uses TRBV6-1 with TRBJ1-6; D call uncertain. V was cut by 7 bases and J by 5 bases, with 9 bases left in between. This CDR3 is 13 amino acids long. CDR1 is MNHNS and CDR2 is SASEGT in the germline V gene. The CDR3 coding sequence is TGTGCCAGCATCGAAAGGGATAATTCACCCCTCCACTTT. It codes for CASIERDNSPLHF.

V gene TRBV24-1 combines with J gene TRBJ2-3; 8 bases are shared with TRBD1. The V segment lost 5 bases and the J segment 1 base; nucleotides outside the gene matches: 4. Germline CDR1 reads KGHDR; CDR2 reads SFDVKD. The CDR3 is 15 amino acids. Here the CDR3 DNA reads TGTGCCACCAGTGGGGGACAGGAGGGCACAGATACGCAGTATTTT. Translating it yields CATSGGQEGTDTQYF.

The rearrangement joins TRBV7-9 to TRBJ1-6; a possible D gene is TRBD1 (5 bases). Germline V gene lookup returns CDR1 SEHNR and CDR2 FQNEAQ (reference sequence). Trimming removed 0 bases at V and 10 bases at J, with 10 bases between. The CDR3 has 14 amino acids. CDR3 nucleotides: TGTGCCAGCAGCTTAGCCCAGGGCCCGTCACCCCTCCACTTT. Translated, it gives CASSLAQGPSPLHF.

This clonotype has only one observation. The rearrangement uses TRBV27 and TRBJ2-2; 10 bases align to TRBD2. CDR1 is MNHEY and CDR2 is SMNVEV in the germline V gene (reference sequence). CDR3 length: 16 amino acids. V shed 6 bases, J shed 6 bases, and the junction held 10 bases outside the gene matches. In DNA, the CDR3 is TGTGCCAGCAGATTCACTAGCGGGGAGCCCGCCGGGGAGCTGTTTTTT. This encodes CASRFTSGEPAGELFF.

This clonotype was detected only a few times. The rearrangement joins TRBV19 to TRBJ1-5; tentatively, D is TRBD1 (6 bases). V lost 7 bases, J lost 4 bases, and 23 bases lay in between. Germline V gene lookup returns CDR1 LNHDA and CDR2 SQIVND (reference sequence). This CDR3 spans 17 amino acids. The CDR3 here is CASIYRDTGIPNQPQHF. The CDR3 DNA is TGTGCCAGTATCTATAGGGACACAGGGATCCCGAATCAGCCCCAGCATTTT.

CDR3 in DNA: TGTGCCAGCAGCTTCTCTGCGGGGTTGGACACCGGGGAGCTGTTTTTT. Translation: CASSFSAGLDTGELFF. This chain connects TRBV7-9 to TRBJ2-2; maybe TRBD2 (6 bases). The germline gives CDR1 SEHNR, CDR2 FQNEAQ (reference sequence). The CDR3 runs to 16 residues. V was trimmed by 3 bases and J by 3 bases, leaving 14 bases between them.

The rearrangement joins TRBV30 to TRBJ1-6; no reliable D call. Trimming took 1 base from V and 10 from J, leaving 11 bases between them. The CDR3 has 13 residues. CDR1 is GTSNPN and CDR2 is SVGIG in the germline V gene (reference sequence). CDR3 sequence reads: CAWSGARGSPLHF. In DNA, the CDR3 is TGTGCCTGGAGTGGGGCCCGGGGATCACCCCTCCACTTT.

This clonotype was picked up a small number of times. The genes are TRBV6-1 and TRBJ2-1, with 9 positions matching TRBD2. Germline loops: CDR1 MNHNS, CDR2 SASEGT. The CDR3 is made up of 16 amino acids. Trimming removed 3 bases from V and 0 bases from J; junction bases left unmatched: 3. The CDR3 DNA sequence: TGTGCCAGCAGTGACCTAGCGGGGACCTCCTACAATGAGCAGTTCTTC. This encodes CASSDLAGTSYNEQFF.

The CDR3 loop reads CASSGSTGSLNSPLHF. Written as DNA, the CDR3 is TGTGCCAGCAGTGGGTCGACAGGGTCCCTGAATTCACCCCTCCACTTT. The genes are TRBV6-1 and TRBJ1-6; the match to TRBD1 covers 7 bases. The CDR3 is made up of 16 amino acids. The V gene end was trimmed by 4 bases and the J gene end by 7 bases; junction bases not matched to a gene: 10. Germline CDR1 MNHNS, CDR2 SASEGT.

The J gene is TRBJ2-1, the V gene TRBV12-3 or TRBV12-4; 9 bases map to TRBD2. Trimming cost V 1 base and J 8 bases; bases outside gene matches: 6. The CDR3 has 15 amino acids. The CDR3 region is CASSLVAGATHEQFF. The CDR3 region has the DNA TGTGCCAGCAGTTTAGTAGCGGGGGCGACGCATGAGCAGTTCTTC.

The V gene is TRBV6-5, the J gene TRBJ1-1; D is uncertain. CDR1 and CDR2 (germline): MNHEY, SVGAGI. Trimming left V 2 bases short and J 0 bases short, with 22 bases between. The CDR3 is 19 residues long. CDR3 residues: CASSYHSRTATRMNTEAFF. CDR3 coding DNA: TGTGCCAGCAGTTACCACTCTCGGACCGCCACCAGAATGAACACTGAAGCTTTCTTT.

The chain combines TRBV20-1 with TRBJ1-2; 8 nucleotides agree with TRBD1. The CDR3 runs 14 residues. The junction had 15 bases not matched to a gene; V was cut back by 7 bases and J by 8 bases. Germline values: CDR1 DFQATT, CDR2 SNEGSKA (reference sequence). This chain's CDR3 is CSVKEGQGLGGYTF. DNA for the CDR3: TGCAGTGTCAAAGAAGGACAGGGCTTGGGAGGCTACACCTTC.

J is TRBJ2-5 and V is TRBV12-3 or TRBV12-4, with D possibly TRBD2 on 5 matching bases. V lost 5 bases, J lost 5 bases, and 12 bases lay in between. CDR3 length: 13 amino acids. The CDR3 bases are TGTGCCAGCAGTCCCGGGATTTTGGAGACCCAGTACTTC. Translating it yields CASSPGILETQYF.

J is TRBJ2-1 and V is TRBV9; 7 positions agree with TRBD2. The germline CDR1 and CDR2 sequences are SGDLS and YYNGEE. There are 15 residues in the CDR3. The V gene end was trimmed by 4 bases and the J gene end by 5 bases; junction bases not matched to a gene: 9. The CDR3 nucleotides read TGTGCCAGCAGCCCCCGGGACTATAGAAACAATGAGCAGTTCTTC. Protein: CASSPRDYRNNEQFF.

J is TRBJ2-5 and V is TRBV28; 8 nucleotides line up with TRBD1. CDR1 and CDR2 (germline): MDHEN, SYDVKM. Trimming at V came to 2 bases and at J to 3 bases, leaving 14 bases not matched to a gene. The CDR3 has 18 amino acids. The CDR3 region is CASSLGGNRGEWEETQYF. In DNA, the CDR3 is TGTGCCAGCAGTTTAGGAGGAAACAGGGGGGAATGGGAAGAGACCCAGTACTTC. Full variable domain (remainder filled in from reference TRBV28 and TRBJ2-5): DVKVTQSSRYLVKRTGEKVFLECVQDMDHENMFWYRQDPGLGLRLIYFSYDVKMKEKGDIPEGYSVSREKKERFSLILESASTNQTSMYLCASSLGGNRGEWEETQYFGPGTRLLVL.

This CDR3 is CASSFITGVKQPQHF. As DNA, the CDR3 is TGTGCCAGCAGTTTTATCACAGGGGTGAAACAGCCCCAGCATTTT. This chain connects TRBV28 to TRBJ1-5, with 7 bases identical to TRBD1. Germline trimming cut 3 bases from V and 7 bases from J; bases unmatched to any gene: 9. The CDR3 runs 15 residues. Germline V gene lookup returns CDR1 MDHEN and CDR2 SYDVKM.

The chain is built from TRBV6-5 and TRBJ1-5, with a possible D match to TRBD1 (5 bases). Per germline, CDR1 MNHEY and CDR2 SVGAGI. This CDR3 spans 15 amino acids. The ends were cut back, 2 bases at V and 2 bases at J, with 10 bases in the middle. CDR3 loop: CASSYGGMGNQPQHF. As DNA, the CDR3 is TGTGCCAGCAGTTACGGGGGGATGGGCAATCAGCCCCAGCATTTT.